The T cell receptor (beta chain) described here comes from a study of T cell responses to AZD1222 COVID-19 vaccine. Findings and caveats of the study: Just five to seven people given AZD1222 tested seropositive at baseline. Clonal diversity may have been underestimated, and the donors were mostly white British, with more females than males. The CD4 TCRs associated with vaccination extended across spike and predominated at 160-218 and 743-854. Once two AZD1222 doses were given, Spike-specific TCR breadth and depth went up.

Of note for this clone: The target antigen is unknown.

Measured with immunoSEQ multiplex PCR; TCRdb has only the in-frame clones, and not every one. The table shows around 80,000 clones, with around nine tenths occurring only once. The receptor was isolated from an adult in good health. The specimen comprised peripheral blood, sampled on day 0 of AZD1222 vaccination.

The CDR3 region is CASSLTSDYPVQFF. DNA for the CDR3: TGTGCCAGCAGCTTAACGTCGGACTACCCGGTACAGTTCTTC. The chain employs TRBV7-3 and TRBJ2-1; weak D call: TRBD2 (6 bases). V was trimmed by 0 bases and J by 13 bases, leaving 16 bases between them. CDR3 length: 14 residues. Germline V lookup: CDR1 SGHTA, CDR2 FQGTGA.